This TCR beta chain was documented in a study of blood T cells in healthy people across ages. Study-level findings and limits: Since the PBMCs were unsorted, naive and antigen-experienced cells could not be conclusively compared.

Points on this clonotype: Its target is not known. The germline gene is not matched at one end of the junction; a read error may be the cause.

The CDR3 spans 16 residues. Germline V gene lookup returns CDR1 SEHNR and CDR2 FQNEAQ (reference sequence). A sample-barcoded 5' primer and a J-beta primer mix were used in a second PCR of about 7 to 12 cycles. From the 5' RACE reads, TCRdb called clonotypes with MiXCR, one entry per CDR3 protein. The sample records under 2 million distinct CDR3 sequences, about 32% being singletons. This receptor was identified in a woman aged 25-40 years in good health. Sequenced input: blood. J is TRBJ2-6 and V is TRBV7-9; 7 nucleotides match TRBD1. Here the CDR3 reads CASSATGVSGAIVLTF. CDR3 sequence (DNA): TGTGCCAGCAGCGCCACAGGGGTTTCTGGGGCCATCGTCCTGACTTTC.